These 11 T cell receptor beta chains were all obtained from the same sample, sequenced in a study of Ad26.COV2.S vaccination and SARS-CoV-2 variants. Using immunoSEQ multiplex PCR, the repertoire was profiled, and TCRdb retains in-frame clones only, with some absent. The sample has around 270,000 clones; about 83% are singletons. Treatment of the sample: over 15 received Ad26.COV2.S at low or high dose, single or two shots; five or six received placebo; per-sample allocation not given. Collection of the samples took place on day 63 after the first injection of vaccine or placebo. This material consisted of peripheral blood, taken in a trial of Ad26.COV2.S vaccine versus placebo. The receptors shown here come from a person aged 18-60 years who received the Ad26.COV2.S COVID-19 vaccine or a placebo.

In this sample, this clone turned up once. V gene TRBV5-6 combines with J gene TRBJ2-3, with 7 bases matching TRBD1. This CDR3 has 13 amino acids. V shed 4 bases, J shed 3 bases, and the junction held 2 bases outside the gene matches. In germline, CDR1 is SGHDT, CDR2 YYEEEE. DNA for the CDR3: TGTGCCAGCAGCCGGGACAGTACAGATACGCAGTATTTT. As protein: CASSRDSTDTQYF.

CDR3 sequence (DNA): TGTGCCACCTCAGGTAGCGGGGGGGCCGTCACGCAGTATTTT. Encoded protein: CATSGSGGAVTQYF. V gene TRBV27 combines with J gene TRBJ2-3; 11 nucleotides match TRBD2. The CDR3 contains 14 residues. Germline lookup yields CDR1 MNHEY and CDR2 SMNVEV (reference sequence). The V gene end was trimmed by 10 bases and the J gene end by 9 bases; junction bases not matched to a gene: 12.

The CDR3 DNA follows: TGTGCCAGCAGCTCCAGACAGGGAGGGAATCAGCCCCAGCATTTT. Amino acid sequence: CASSSRQGGNQPQHF. The chain is built from TRBV7-2 and TRBJ1-5, with 7 bases lining up with TRBD1. This CDR3 spans 15 amino acids. The J segment lost 4 bases and the V segment lost 4 bases, leaving 7 bases of the junction unmatched. CDR1 SGHTA and CDR2 FQGNSA come from the germline V gene.

In nucleotides, the CDR3 is TGTGCCAGTAGTAAGACTAGCGGAGGGGGGGCCCAAGAGACCCAGTACTTC. This encodes CASSKTSGGGAQETQYF. The chain has TRBV19 and TRBJ2-5; 9 nucleotides line up with TRBD2. The CDR3 is 17 amino acids. The germline gives CDR1 LNHDA, CDR2 SQIVND (reference sequence). The trim removed 4 bases at V and 1 base at J, leaving 10 bases unmatched. Combining the CDR3 with reference TRBV19 and TRBJ2-5 gives the whole variable domain DGGITQSPKYLFRKEGQNVTLSCEQNLNHDAMYWYRQDPGQGLRLIYYSQIVNDFQKGDIAEGYSVSREKKESFPLTVTSAQKNPTAFYLCASSKTSGGGAQETQYFGPGTRLLVL.

This chain connects TRBV5-6 to TRBJ1-2; D is unclear. The germline V gene encodes CDR1 SGHDT and CDR2 YYEEEE. The V end lost 5 bases, the J end lost 4 bases, and 12 bases lay between the germline ends. The CDR3 runs 13 residues. The CDR3 reads CASRRRRVYGYTF. In DNA, the CDR3 is TGTGCCAGCAGAAGACGGAGGGTCTATGGCTACACCTTC.

The rearrangement joins TRBV5-1 to TRBJ1-3; D not certain. The CDR3 is made up of 13 amino acids. Germline assignment: CDR1 SGHRS and CDR2 YFSETQ. V gave up 3 bases and J gave up 7 bases, with 11 bases separating them. CDR3: CASSSDPRNTIYF. As DNA, the CDR3 is TGCGCCAGCAGCTCCGACCCGAGGAACACCATATATTTT.

V usage is TRBV10-2 and J usage is TRBJ2-7, with 11 bases lining up with TRBD2. CDR3 length equals 16 residues. Looked up from germline, CDR1 is WSHSY and CDR2 is SAAADI. V was pared by 3 bases and J by 2 bases, with 6 bases of the junction left unmatched. CDR3 nucleotide sequence: TGCGCCAGCAGTGATCATAGCGGGAGGGCCCCCTACGAGCAGTACGTC. This encodes CASSDHSGRAPYEQYV.

V and J are TRBV7-2 and TRBJ1-1; 11 bases line up with TRBD1. CDR3 length: 15 amino acids. V dropped 4 bases and J dropped 4; count of bases not matched to a gene: 5. CDR1 is SGHTA, CDR2 FQGNSA, per germline. CDR3 region: CASSSGQGAGTEAFF. CDR3 sequence (DNA): TGTGCCAGCAGCTCCGGACAGGGGGCCGGCACTGAAGCTTTCTTT.

This clone was detected a few times. The rearrangement uses TRBV5-6 and TRBJ1-5; possibly TRBD1 for D (6 bases). With 6 bases removed from V and 4 bases from J, the gap between germline ends came to 17 bases. CDR3 length: 15 amino acids. Germline assignment: CDR1 SGHDT and CDR2 YYEEEE. DNA of the CDR3: TGTGCCAGCATAAGGTGGGGACAAGCAAATCAGCCCCAGCATTTT. Residues: CASIRWGQANQPQHF.

This clone appeared a single time. This rearrangement joins TRBV18 to TRBJ1-4, with no clear D. The V end was cut by 2 bases, the J end by 16 bases, with 20 bases between. This CDR3 has 14 amino acids. Germline V gives CDR1 KGHSH, CDR2 LQKENI. CDR3 nucleotide sequence: TGTGCCAGCTCACCATCGTCCTCTGACCTAAGACGGTTTTTT. Amino acids: CASSPSSSDLRRFF. Variable domain in full (rest from reference TRBV18 and TRBJ1-4): NAGVMQNPRHLVRRRGQEARLRCSPMKGHSHVYWYRQLPEEGLKFMVYLQKENIIDESGMPKERFSAEFPKEGPSILRIQQVVRGDSAAYFCASSPSSSDLRRFFGSGTQLSVL.

This chain uses TRBV27 with TRBJ2-3; TRBD2 matches 10 bases. The germline V gene has CDR1 MNHEY and CDR2 SMNVEV (reference sequence). This CDR3 spans 16 amino acids. V lost 6 bases and J lost 2; bases outside the gene matches: 8. The CDR3 DNA reads TGTGCCAGCAGCCTCACGACTAGCGGGTTCACAGATACGCAGTATTTT. This encodes CASSLTTSGFTDTQYF.